This record concerns one T cell receptor (beta chain) sequence. The antigen is undetermined. The data originate from a study of cytotoxic CD8 clonotypes in ibrutinib-treated CLL. Study-wide context: Outcomes included some 24 partial and 2 complete responses; after median roughly 69 months, 14 stayed remitted and some 12 progressed. Findings and caveats of the study: Against age-matched healthy donors, baseline clonality ran higher and tracked circulating CD8+ T-cell counts.

The method was immunoSEQ multiplex PCR; TCRdb's version includes in-frame clones alone and lacks a portion of them. This repertoire shows about 56,000 clones, roughly 50% found once; its top ten account for around 20%. The CDR3 is 22 amino acids. Germline V gene lookup returns CDR1 MNHEY and CDR2 SMNVEV (reference sequence). V dropped 8 bases and J dropped 4; count of bases not matched to a gene: 26. The rearrangement uses TRBV27 and TRBJ2-6; TRBD1 matches at 10 bases. The receptor was isolated from a human donor with chronic lymphocytic leukemia. The source material was PBMCs, sampled after 24 months of ibrutinib treatment. The CDR3 sequence is CASGTTQLLWDRGLFGANVLTF. The CDR3 nucleotides are TGTGCCAGCGGAACCACCCAACTGCTTTGGGACAGGGGACTGTTCGGGGCCAACGTCCTGACTTTC.